Following are 9 T cell receptor beta chains from one sample sequenced in a study of regulatory T cells in long-lasting Graves disease. Time point indicated: newly diagnosed GD, antithyroid drugs for less than 3 months. TCR sequences were obtained from RNA taken from PBMCs. Building of the TCR beta libraries involved iRepertoire HTBI primers and Arm-PCR of CDR3 regions. Each CDR3 protein gets one entry after TCRdb re-called the multiplex PCR reads with MiXCR. This table has about 520,000 distinct CDR3 sequences, around 12% appearing once. This same sample was also taken into another study, of T cells in Graves' hyperthyroidism and ophthalmopathy.

This material consisted of peripheral blood mononuclear cells (PBMCs), taken at new diagnosis, from a patient treated with antithyroid drugs. The receptors were gathered from a woman under 40 with Graves disease.

The chain links TRBV10-1 to TRBJ2-1; D perhaps matches TRBD2 (5 bases). Trimming removed 4 bases at V and 10 bases at J, with 17 bases between. CDR1 and CDR2 (germline): WNHNN, SYGVQD (reference sequence). The CDR3 totals 14 residues. The CDR3 DNA reads TGCGCCAGCAGTGGTGGACTCCAAACGGGAGAGCAGTTCTTC. It specifies CASSGGLQTGEQFF.

In this sample, this clonotype turned up many times. The gene calls are TRBV28 and TRBJ2-3; D remains unclear. The CDR3 consists of 14 residues. In germline, CDR1 is MDHEN, CDR2 SYDVKM. Trimming pared 8 bases from V and 3 bases from J, leaving 15 bases between. CDR3 in amino acids: CASLSGDGTDTQYF. In DNA form, the CDR3 reads TGTGCCAGCCTCAGTGGTGACGGAACAGATACGCAGTATTTT.

This clonotype has ten or more counts. The J gene is TRBJ2-5, the V gene TRBV20-1; D gene unclear. Germline V gene sequence: CDR1 DFQATT, CDR2 SNEGSKA (reference sequence). This CDR3 spans 13 amino acids. Trimming shortened V by 6 bases and J by 6 bases, and 17 bases separated the two germline ends. DNA of the CDR3: TGCAGTGCCTCACATCAGGCTAGAAAGACCCAGTACTTC. Amino acids: CSASHQARKTQYF.

This clonotype was recorded many times. This chain joins TRBV30 and TRBJ1-4; D gene unclear. CDR3 size: 14 residues. Germline-derived CDR1 and CDR2 are GTSNPN and SVGIG (reference sequence). V lost 0 bases to trimming and J lost 2 bases, with 7 bases between them. The CDR3 bases are TGTGCCTGGAGTGTACCTGGGACTAATGAAAAACTGTTTTTT. Translating it yields CAWSVPGTNEKLFF.

This clonotype appeared a few times. The chain combines TRBV6-5 with TRBJ2-3; D not resolved. Trimming removed 0 bases at V and 6 bases at J, with 10 bases between. Per the germline V gene, CDR1 is MNHEY and CDR2 is SVGAGI. CDR3 length: 14 amino acids. DNA for the CDR3: TGTGCCAGCAGTTACTCTACCGCCGCGGATACGCAGTATTTT. This translates into CASSYSTAADTQYF.

In its sample, this clonotype was seen a few times. V usage is TRBV19 and J usage is TRBJ2-1; no firm D call. The CDR3 contains 12 residues. V lost 5 bases, J lost 10 bases, and 12 bases lay in between. CDR1 and CDR2 (germline): LNHDA, SQIVND (reference sequence). The CDR3 DNA sequence: TGTGCCAGTAGTTCTAGGGTTCGGGAGCAGTTCTTC. As protein: CASSSRVREQFF. The full variable domain, in which reference TRBV19 and TRBJ2-1 provide the parts outside the CDR3, is DGGITQSPKYLFRKEGQNVTLSCEQNLNHDAMYWYRQDPGQGLRLIYYSQIVNDFQKGDIAEGYSVSREKKESFPLTVTSAQKNPTAFYLCASSSRVREQFFGPGTRLTVL.

There are a few counts of this clonotype. The genes are TRBV4-2 and TRBJ2-7; perhaps D is TRBD1 or TRBD2 (5 bases each). The CDR3 runs 15 residues. The ends were cut back, 1 base at V and 2 bases at J, with 12 bases in the middle. Germline values: CDR1 LGHNA, CDR2 YNFKEQ. CDR3 sequence: CASSQAPRGPYEQYF. The CDR3 DNA reads TGTGCCAGCAGCCAAGCCCCCCGGGGCCCCTACGAGCAGTACTTC.

The rearrangement links TRBV9 to TRBJ2-7; 15 nucleotides align to TRBD2. The CDR3 length is 14 residues. Germline loops: CDR1 SGDLS, CDR2 YYNGEE. The junction had 4 bases not matched to a gene; V was cut back by 3 bases and J by 9 bases. CDR3 sequence (DNA): TGTGCCAGCAGCGAAGGGACTAGCGGGAGGAGGCAGTACTTC. Residues: CASSEGTSGRRQYF.

This chain joins TRBV24-1 and TRBJ1-1, with D unresolved. The CDR3 is 13 amino acids. The germline CDR1 and CDR2 sequences are KGHDR and SFDVKD. V lost 0 bases and J 13 bases, leaving 14 bases between the germline ends. The DNA of the CDR3 is TGTGCCACCAGTGATTTGGGGGAAGATGATCGTTTCTTT. It codes for CATSDLGEDDRFF.